Presented here are 9 T cell receptor beta chains from one specimen sequenced in a study of blood T cell repertoires in COVID-19. The repertoire was sequenced with immunoSEQ multiplex PCR; TCRdb's copy has only in-frame clones and lacks some. The sample comprises 47,000 or so clones, about 76% of which are singletons, and about a fifth rests with the top ten. The sample was peripheral blood. Receptor source: an elderly woman with COVID-19, enrolled during active disease.

The chain recombines TRBV18 with TRBJ2-2; 14 bases are shared with TRBD2. CDR1 KGHSH and CDR2 LQKENI come from the germline V gene. The CDR3 has 18 amino acids. The V segment lost 8 bases and the J segment 4 bases; nucleotides outside the gene matches: 12. CDR3 in amino acids: CASEGPGLAGVPTGELFF. In DNA form, the CDR3 reads TGTGCCAGCGAGGGCCCGGGACTAGCGGGAGTACCCACCGGGGAGCTGTTTTTT.

The gene calls are TRBV30 and TRBJ2-5; no reliable D call. CDR3 length equals 12 residues. Trimming took off 3 bases at V and 4 bases at J, with 9 bases between the two ends. Per the germline V gene, CDR1 is GTSNPN and CDR2 is SVGIG (reference sequence). DNA of the CDR3: TGTGCCTGGAGGGGCCGTTTAGAGACCCAGTACTTC. Residues: CAWRGRLETQYF.

The rearrangement links TRBV30 to TRBJ1-2; D may be TRBD1 (6 bases). Germline CDR1 GTSNPN, CDR2 SVGIG (reference sequence). The CDR3 sequence is 13 residues long. With 3 bases removed from V and 5 bases from J, the gap between germline ends came to 13 bases. As DNA, the CDR3 is TGTGCCTGGAGCCCGACAGGCCCTTATGGCTACACCTTC. This encodes CAWSPTGPYGYTF.

The chain carries TRBV13 and TRBJ1-1; D may be TRBD1 (5 bases). Germline-derived CDR1 and CDR2 are PRHDT and FYEKMQ (reference sequence). The CDR3 contains 13 residues. V was clipped by 4 bases and J by 6 bases, with 12 bases between them. The CDR3 protein is CASSWNRMPEAFF. The DNA for the CDR3 is TGTGCCAGCAGCTGGAACAGGATGCCTGAAGCTTTCTTT.

The chain carries TRBV10-3 and TRBJ2-1; 8 bases line up with TRBD2. The germline gives CDR1 ENHRY, CDR2 SYGVKD. Trimming cost V 2 bases and J 9 bases; bases outside gene matches: 9. CDR3 size: 15 residues. The chain's CDR3 is CAISEPPSLAGEQFF. CDR3 DNA: TGTGCCATCAGTGAGCCCCCAAGTCTAGCGGGTGAGCAGTTCTTC.

This chain connects TRBV19 to TRBJ2-3; 8 bases agree with TRBD2. The CDR3 is 16 amino acids. Germline values: CDR1 LNHDA, CDR2 SQIVND (reference sequence). Trimming took 6 bases from V and 1 from J; bases not matched to a gene: 9. In nucleotides, the CDR3 is TGTGCCAGTAGGGCCAGCGGGAGTATGCGCACAGATACGCAGTATTTT. Translated, it gives CASRASGSMRTDTQYF. The entire variable domain, with the rest obtained from reference TRBV19 and TRBJ2-3, is as follows: DGGITQSPKYLFRKEGQNVTLSCEQNLNHDAMYWYRQDPGQGLRLIYYSQIVNDFQKGDIAEGYSVSREKKESFPLTVTSAQKNPTAFYLCASRASGSMRTDTQYFGPGTRLTVL.

The CDR3 is CASSEGQGTEAFF. The DNA for the CDR3 is TGTGCCAGCTCGGAGGGACAGGGCACTGAAGCTTTCTTT. The chain carries TRBV18 and TRBJ1-1, with 9 positions matching TRBD1. J was trimmed by 4 bases and V by 6 bases; bases with no gene match: 3. The CDR3 is made up of 13 amino acids. The germline gives CDR1 KGHSH, CDR2 LQKENI.

V is TRBV3-1 (or the pseudogene TRBV3-2) and J is TRBJ1-6; 7 bases are shared with TRBD1. The CDR3 sequence is 15 residues long. CDR1 LGHDT and CDR2 YNNKEL come from the germline V gene (reference sequence). After removal of 4 bases from V and 7 bases from J, the junction contained 7 bases not matched to a gene. Here the CDR3 DNA reads TGTGCCAGCAGCCCGCGACAGGGCGCCAATTCACCCCTCCACTTT. It specifies CASSPRQGANSPLHF.

The gene calls are TRBV9 and TRBJ1-6; 10 nucleotides align to TRBD1. Germline V CDR1 and CDR2: SGDLS, YYNGEE. CDR3 length: 16 amino acids. The J segment lost 7 bases and the V segment lost 1 base, leaving 5 bases of the junction unmatched. This CDR3 is CASSVLRDRGNSPLHF. The CDR3 DNA is TGTGCCAGCAGCGTACTTCGGGACAGGGGCAATTCACCCCTCCACTTT.